This T cell receptor (beta chain) was sequenced for a study of shared clonotypes between healthy human individuals. V lost 6 bases and J lost 5, with 8 bases in between. Germline values: CDR1 LNHDA, CDR2 SQIVND (reference sequence). The CDR3 consists of 12 residues. Cells designated naive CD8 were CD45RO-negative and were positively selected for CCR7, with terminally differentiated effector memory CD45RA+ cells excluded. The data were produced by immunoSEQ multiplex PCR, yet TCRdb's version contains in-frame clones alone and is incomplete. The sample holds a few million clones; about 93% are singletons and the top ten take about 1.7%.

Sequencing used naive CD8+ T cells from PBMCs. The TCR comes from a man aged 18-30 years in good health. Some clones in this sample may be carry-over from other donors' samples. The chain is built from TRBV19 and TRBJ2-1; unclear D gene. The CDR3 spells CASRNQNNEQFF. In DNA form, the CDR3 reads TGTGCCAGTAGAAACCAGAACAATGAGCAGTTCTTC. Filled out from reference TRBV19 and TRBJ2-1, the complete variable domain reads DGGITQSPKYLFRKEGQNVTLSCEQNLNHDAMYWYRQDPGQGLRLIYYSQIVNDFQKGDIAEGYSVSREKKESFPLTVTSAQKNPTAFYLCASRNQNNEQFFGPGTRLTVL.